Listed below are T cell receptor beta chains from one sample, sequenced in a study of human T cells and chemical hapten exposure. A single record per CDR3 protein comes from TCRdb applying MiXCR to the RACE reads. The data show 45,000 to 60,000 distinct CDR3 sequences, with roughly a tenth seen just once and 11% to 15% held by the top ten. The sample consisted of whole blood, taken in connection with sensitization to the hapten diphenylcyclopropenone (DPC). Receptor source: a woman in her 40s with alopecia areata. Some clones in this sample may be carry-over from other donors' samples. Both conserved end residues are part of each CDR3. Fields, in order: CDR3 DNA, CDR3 protein, clone size, D gene, V gene, J gene. The D gene is left open where the match is weak. For some rows the clone size is stated as once, few or many, or as a class when expanded; others skip it.

CDR3 DNA: TGCAGTGCTAGAGATTGGCGCGGATTAACTAGCACAGATACGCAGTATTTT; CDR3 protein: CSARDWRGLTSTDTQYF; clone size: many; D gene: .; V gene: TRBV20-1; J gene: TRBJ2-3
CDR3 DNA: TGTGCCAGCAGTCCGGGATGGGTGGGAAGCACCGGGGAGCTGTTTTTT; CDR3 protein: CASSPGWVGSTGELFF; clone size: many; D gene: .; V gene: TRBV27; J gene: TRBJ2-2
CDR3 DNA: TGTGCCAGCAGTCATGGGAGCTATGGCTACACCTTC; CDR3 protein: CASSHGSYGYTF; clone size: .; D gene: .; V gene: TRBV2; J gene: TRBJ1-2
CDR3 DNA: TGCAGTGCTAGGCCGCCGTTCTCGGGCCGACGATCGGGAACCGGGGAGCTGTTTTTT; CDR3 protein: CSARPPFSGRRSGTGELFF; clone size: many; D gene: .; V gene: TRBV20-1; J gene: TRBJ2-2
CDR3 DNA: TGTGCCAGTAGTACAGTAGCCGGGACAGTCCAGTTCTTC; CDR3 protein: CASSTVAGTVQFF; clone size: few; D gene: TRBD1; V gene: TRBV19; J gene: TRBJ2-1
CDR3 DNA: TGTGCCAGCAGTGAAGCGGAGGGTTTGGGCAATCAGCCCCAGCATTTT; CDR3 protein: CASSEAEGLGNQPQHF; clone size: many; D gene: .; V gene: TRBV6-1; J gene: TRBJ1-5
CDR3 DNA: TGTGCCAGCAGTTACGCGGACCCCGATAATTCACCCCTCCACTTT; CDR3 protein: CASSYADPDNSPLHF; clone size: many; D gene: .; V gene: TRBV6-6; J gene: TRBJ1-6
CDR3 DNA: TGTGCCAGCAGTTCCATAAGGGGACAGGAGTACTCTGGAAACACCATATATTTT; CDR3 protein: CASSSIRGQEYSGNTIYF; clone size: many; D gene: TRBD1; V gene: TRBV28; J gene: TRBJ1-3
CDR3 DNA: TGTGCCAGCAGCCGGGGCGGTGGAAACACCATATATTTT; CDR3 protein: CASSRGGGNTIYF; clone size: few; D gene: .; V gene: TRBV28; J gene: TRBJ1-3
CDR3 DNA: TGCGCCAGCAGCTTAACCTCGGGGGCAGAGTTTAGGACTGAAGCTTTCTTT; CDR3 protein: CASSLTSGAEFRTEAFF; clone size: .; D gene: .; V gene: TRBV5-1; J gene: TRBJ1-1
CDR3 DNA: TGCAGCGTTGAGGGCCAGGAGGCTCGACTGTTTTTT; CDR3 protein: CSVEGQEARLFF; clone size: many; D gene: .; V gene: TRBV29-1; J gene: TRBJ1-4
CDR3 DNA: TGCAGCGTTTCACGTACTAACTATGGCTACACCTTC; CDR3 protein: CSVSRTNYGYTF; clone size: many; D gene: .; V gene: TRBV29-1; J gene: TRBJ1-2
CDR3 DNA: TGCAGTGCTAGAGGATCGGGGGAAACTGAAGCTTTCTTT; CDR3 protein: CSARGSGETEAFF; clone size: many; D gene: .; V gene: TRBV20-1; J gene: TRBJ1-1
CDR3 DNA: TGCAGTGCTAGACCCGGGACAGGGGGCGGTCAGCCCCAGCATTTT; CDR3 protein: CSARPGTGGGQPQHF; clone size: many; D gene: TRBD1; V gene: TRBV20-1; J gene: TRBJ1-5
CDR3 DNA: TGCAGTGCTAGAGATTTAGGGGCAGGGACCCTCAATCAGCCCCAGCATTTT; CDR3 protein: CSARDLGAGTLNQPQHF; clone size: many; D gene: .; V gene: TRBV20-1; J gene: TRBJ1-5
CDR3 DNA: TGTGCCAGCAGCGTTTCCGGGACTAGCGGGTTGGGCCAGTACTTC; CDR3 protein: CASSVSGTSGLGQYF; clone size: few; D gene: TRBD2; V gene: TRBV9; J gene: TRBJ2-5
CDR3 DNA: TGTGCCAGCAGTGGAAGGGCTAATGAAAAACTGTTTTTT; CDR3 protein: CASSGRANEKLFF; clone size: many; D gene: .; V gene: TRBV6-1; J gene: TRBJ1-4
CDR3 DNA: TGTGCCAGCAGTTACATGCAGGGGAGCTCCTACGAGCAGTACTTC; CDR3 protein: CASSYMQGSSYEQYF; clone size: many; D gene: .; V gene: TRBV6-2/TRBV6-3; J gene: TRBJ2-7
CDR3 DNA: TGCAGTACTCTTAGCGGGGGGAGCACAGATACGCAGTATTTT; CDR3 protein: CSTLSGGSTDTQYF; clone size: many; D gene: TRBD2; V gene: TRBV20-1; J gene: TRBJ2-3
CDR3 DNA: TGCGCCAGCAGCTTGACGGGGGCAGATACGCAGTGTTTT; CDR3 protein: CASSLTGADTQCF; clone size: .; D gene: .; V gene: TRBV5-1; J gene: TRBJ2-3
CDR3 DNA: TGCAGTGCTAGTGGACAGTCCTGGAATGAGGGCGCAGATACGCAGTATTTT; CDR3 protein: CSASGQSWNEGADTQYF; clone size: .; D gene: .; V gene: TRBV20-1; J gene: TRBJ2-3
CDR3 DNA: TGTGCCAGCAGCCTCGGCAGTTCGAGCTCCTACGAGCAGTACTTC; CDR3 protein: CASSLGSSSSYEQYF; clone size: many; D gene: .; V gene: TRBV11-1; J gene: TRBJ2-7
CDR3 DNA: TGTGCCAGCAGTCGAGGAGAAGGGAACAATGAGCAGTTCTTC; CDR3 protein: CASSRGEGNNEQFF; clone size: many; D gene: .; V gene: TRBV21-1; J gene: TRBJ2-1
CDR3 DNA: TGCAGTGCTAGAGATCAGGAACGGGGGGAGCAAGAGACCCAGTACTTC; CDR3 protein: CSARDQERGEQETQYF; clone size: many; D gene: TRBD2; V gene: TRBV20-1; J gene: TRBJ2-5
CDR3 DNA: TGTGCCAGCAGCAGAGACTCGGCCGCGGTAAAAGCCCAGCATTTT; CDR3 protein: CASSRDSAAVKAQHF; clone size: many; D gene: .; V gene: TRBV27; J gene: TRBJ1-5
CDR3 DNA: TGCGCCAGCAGTGAGCCCCAAGCGAATGAGCAGTTCTTC; CDR3 protein: CASSEPQANEQFF; clone size: many; D gene: .; V gene: TRBV10-2; J gene: TRBJ2-1
CDR3 DNA: TGTGCCAGCAGTGATAGCGACTCTGGGGCCAACGTCCTGACTTTC; CDR3 protein: CASSDSDSGANVLTF; clone size: many; D gene: .; V gene: TRBV6-4; J gene: TRBJ2-6
CDR3 DNA: TGCAGTGCTAGCACAGGGGGCTACTCCTATAATTCACCCCTCCACTTT; CDR3 protein: CSASTGGYSYNSPLHF; clone size: few; D gene: TRBD1; V gene: TRBV20-1; J gene: TRBJ1-6
CDR3 DNA: TGTGCCAGCAGCCGACCCGGACAGGGGGCCGCCGGGGAGCTGTTTTTT; CDR3 protein: CASSRPGQGAAGELFF; clone size: few; D gene: TRBD1; V gene: TRBV5-4; J gene: TRBJ2-2
CDR3 DNA: TGCGCCAGCAGCCGAGCGGGAGGCTACACAGATACGCAGTATTTT; CDR3 protein: CASSRAGGYTDTQYF; clone size: .; D gene: TRBD2; V gene: TRBV4-3; J gene: TRBJ2-3
CDR3 DNA: TGCGCCAGCAGGGCCGGGGGCGAAGGTTCACCCCTCCACTTT; CDR3 protein: CASRAGGEGSPLHF; clone size: few; D gene: .; V gene: TRBV5-1; J gene: TRBJ1-6
CDR3 DNA: TGTGCCAGCAGACAAAGTGGAGATACGCAGTATTTT; CDR3 protein: CASRQSGDTQYF; clone size: many; D gene: .; V gene: TRBV7-6; J gene: TRBJ2-3
CDR3 DNA: TGCGCCAGCAGCCAAGATCTAAACAGGGGTCATTACAATGAGCAGTTCTTC; CDR3 protein: CASSQDLNRGHYNEQFF; clone size: .; D gene: TRBD1; V gene: TRBV4-1; J gene: TRBJ2-1
CDR3 DNA: TGCAGCGTTGAACTAGCGCGGGAGCAGTACTTC; CDR3 protein: CSVELAREQYF; clone size: many; D gene: .; V gene: TRBV29-1; J gene: TRBJ2-7
CDR3 DNA: TGTGCCAGCAGTTACACAGGCGGCAAGCAGTATTTT; CDR3 protein: CASSYTGGKQYF; clone size: many; D gene: .; V gene: TRBV6-5; J gene: TRBJ2-3
CDR3 DNA: TGTGCCAGCAGCTTTGAGATAGGTACCGGGGAGCTGTTTTTT; CDR3 protein: CASSFEIGTGELFF; clone size: few; D gene: .; V gene: TRBV7-9; J gene: TRBJ2-2
CDR3 DNA: TGCGCCAGCAGCTTGGAACTCACAGACAATGAGCAGTTCTTC; CDR3 protein: CASSLELTDNEQFF; clone size: .; D gene: .; V gene: TRBV5-1; J gene: TRBJ2-1